The T cell receptor beta chain described here comes from a study of blood T cell repertoires in COVID-19. At the level of the study: T cells, B-cell-depleted T cells, or PBMCs provided the cDNA or gDNA that served as material.

Participants were aged roughly 18 to 89 years from 20 to 30 US areas. Each recovered donor of Cohort 3 presented with two negative PCRs, clearance, or symptom resolution. Study processing details: Quantification of nucleated cells was approximated via reference gene primer amplification. TCRdb keeps only in-frame clones here, not all; method: immunoSEQ multiplex PCR. V and J calls plus clone size are reproduced from that table; the DNA served to infer D and trimming. Altogether about 350,000 clones are present, more than 85% being singletons, with the ten largest covering approximately 1%. The junction had 10 bases not matched to a gene; V was cut back by 4 bases and J by 7 bases. Germline V lookup: CDR1 SGDLS, CDR2 YYNGEE. CDR3 size: 14 residues.

This receptor was obtained from a woman in her 30s who had recovered from COVID-19. The sequenced material came from PBMCs or T cells enriched from blood (not recorded which). The chain couples TRBV9 to TRBJ1-1; 7 nucleotides line up with TRBD1. CDR3 sequence: CASSLTRDRSEAFF. Here the CDR3 DNA reads TGTGCCAGCAGCTTGACCCGGGACAGAAGTGAAGCTTTCTTT.